Shown below are 7 T cell receptor beta chains from a single sample sequenced in a study of blood T cell repertoires in COVID-19. Clones were sequenced by immunoSEQ multiplex PCR, and TCRdb holds only the in-frame ones, with some missing. Among 130,000 to 150,000 clones listed, roughly 80% were seen once. The sequenced sample was peripheral blood. The receptors derive from a woman aged 40 to 50 with active or convalescent COVID-19.

This clone was observed once. This chain connects TRBV19 to TRBJ2-7, with D perhaps matching TRBD1 (5 bases). This CDR3 comprises 16 residues. Germline V gene sequence: CDR1 LNHDA, CDR2 SQIVND (reference sequence). Between the trimmed V and J ends, which lost 5 bases and 6 bases, there was a span of 23 bases. The CDR3 nucleotides are TGTGCCAGTAGTGCCCCCGACCGGGTAGGAACAGGCGAGCAGTACTTC. Its translation is CASSAPDRVGTGEQYF.

The V call is TRBV19, the J call TRBJ1-5; a possible D gene is TRBD1 (6 bases). V shed 6 bases and J shed 11 bases, with 23 bases lying between them. Looked up from germline, CDR1 is LNHDA and CDR2 is SQIVND (reference sequence). This CDR3 spans 15 amino acids. The CDR3 bases are TGTGCCAGTAGGGCACGCGGGGGCCCCACTAGGACCCAGCATTTT. Translation: CASRARGGPTRTQHF.

This clone was detected only once. The CDR3 coding sequence is TGTGCCAGCAGCGCGTCACTGGGGCAGGGGGCCACTGAAGCTTTCTTT. This encodes CASSASLGQGATEAFF. The genes are TRBV9 and TRBJ1-1; 8 bases fit TRBD1. Trimming cost V 3 bases and J 4 bases; bases outside gene matches: 11. The CDR3 runs to 16 residues. Germline CDR1 reads SGDLS; CDR2 reads YYNGEE.

The rearrangement links TRBV28 to TRBJ1-2; D uncertain. The germline V gene encodes CDR1 MDHEN and CDR2 SYDVKM. With 4 bases removed from V and 6 bases from J, the gap between germline ends came to 15 bases. This CDR3 spans 14 amino acids. The CDR3 bases are TGTGCCAGCAGTTCCCCTTTGGCCGGGGATGGCTACACCTTC. As protein: CASSSPLAGDGYTF.

This clone was detected only once. The chain is built from TRBV19 and TRBJ1-3, with TRBD1 matching 7 bases. V gave up 2 bases and J gave up 2 bases; unmatched junction bases: 3. The germline CDR1 and CDR2 sequences are LNHDA and SQIVND (reference sequence). CDR3 length: 15 amino acids. In DNA form, the CDR3 reads TGTGCCAGTAGTATAAGGGGGCCGGCTGGAAACACCATATATTTT. Translating it yields CASSIRGPAGNTIYF.

The chain joins TRBV10-1 to TRBJ2-1; D is perhaps TRBD1 (5 bases). The CDR3 is made up of 21 amino acids. Germline V gives CDR1 WNHNN, CDR2 SYGVQD (reference sequence). Trimming shortened V by 6 bases and J by 0 bases, and 30 bases separated the two germline ends. CDR3 residues: CASSSATWGPGVRSSYNEQFF. CDR3 DNA sequence: TGCGCCAGCAGCTCCGCTACGTGGGGCCCCGGAGTCAGGAGCTCCTACAATGAGCAGTTCTTC.

V gene TRBV2 combines with J gene TRBJ2-6; TRBD1 is a possible D gene (5 bases). CDR3 length equals 15 residues. Germline V gives CDR1 SNHLY, CDR2 FYNNEI. The V end lost 8 bases, the J end lost 1 base, and 12 bases lay between the germline ends. The CDR3 loop is CASGASSSGANVLTF. CDR3 DNA: TGTGCCAGCGGGGCCTCATCGTCTGGGGCCAACGTCCTGACTTTC.